One and the same sample provided the 6 T cell receptor beta chains below, sequenced in a study of blood T cell repertoires in COVID-19. Only in-frame clones appear in the TCRdb table, and some are missing; sequencing was by immunoSEQ multiplex PCR. The sample consists of around 80,000 clones, more than 65% of them appearing once. Sequencing was done on a sample of peripheral blood. Receptor source: a man older than 75 with acute or convalescent COVID-19.

The chain joins TRBV23-1 to TRBJ1-2; D possibly corresponds to TRBD1 (5 bases). TRBV23-1 is recorded as an ORF, its role being uncertain. The CDR3 loop spans 12 amino acids. The V end lost 8 bases, the J end lost 7 bases, and 14 bases lay between the germline ends. The DNA for the CDR3 is TGCGCCAGCGGGTCACGGAGGGGTGGCTACACCTTC. Amino acids: CASGSRRGGYTF.

The V and J genes are TRBV19 and TRBJ1-5; TRBD1 matches at 10 bases. The CDR3 spans 16 residues. Germline values: CDR1 LNHDA, CDR2 SQIVND (reference sequence). Unmatched junction bases numbered 7, after V lost 4 bases and J lost 4 bases. CDR3 bases: TGTGCCAGTAGTACTTCCGGGACAGGGGAAAATCAGCCCCAGCATTTT. Amino acids: CASSTSGTGENQPQHF.

This clone was found once. The chain has TRBV5-6 and TRBJ1-2, with D tentatively TRBD1 (5 bases). V gave up 1 base and J gave up 0 bases, with 10 bases separating them. The CDR3 is 15 residues long. Germline V lookup: CDR1 SGHDT, CDR2 YYEEEE. The CDR3, as DNA: TGTGCCAGCAGCTTGATCGGACAAGCTAACTATGGCTACACCTTC. Translating gives CASSLIGQANYGYTF. Looking up the rest from reference TRBV5-6 and TRBJ1-2 gives the full variable domain: DAGVTQSPTHLIKTRGQQVTLRCSPKSGHDTVSWYQQALGQGPQFIFQYYEEEERQRGNFPDRFSGHQFPNYSSELNVNALLLGDSALYLCASSLIGQANYGYTFGSGTRLTVV.

The rearrangement uses TRBV5-6 and TRBJ2-3; possible D gene TRBD2, 7 bases. Per germline, CDR1 SGHDT and CDR2 YYEEEE. Trimming removed 2 bases from V and 5 bases from J, with 15 bases in between. The CDR3 spans 15 residues. CDR3 amino acids: CASSLGRGAGDTQYF. CDR3 sequence (DNA): TGTGCCAGCAGCTTAGGTCGGGGGGCTGGAGATACGCAGTATTTT.

The chain uses TRBV6-2 or TRBV6-3 and TRBJ1-5; 9 bases line up with TRBD1. The CDR3 covers 16 residues. V was clipped by 5 bases and J by 3 bases; unmatched bases: 8. The V gene's germline CDR1 is MNHEY and CDR2 SVGEGT. CDR3 coding DNA: TGTGCCAGCAGTGACACCGGGACAGGGTACAATCAGCCCCAGCATTTT. Residues: CASSDTGTGYNQPQHF.

This clone was recorded only once. The CDR3 loop is CAWSVPGGGHYNEQFF. CDR3 DNA: TGTGCCTGGAGTGTACCGGGCGGGGGGCATTACAATGAGCAGTTCTTC. The chain employs TRBV30 and TRBJ2-1; 8 bases align to TRBD2. The CDR3 extends over 16 amino acids. V lost 0 bases to trimming and J lost 4 bases; unmatched junction nucleotides: 8. Per germline, CDR1 GTSNPN and CDR2 SVGIG (reference sequence).